One sample yielded the 12 T cell receptor beta chains listed below, sequenced in a study of blood T cells in healthy people across ages. A J-beta primer mix and a sample-barcoded 5' primer were used in a second PCR of about 7 to 12 cycles. MiXCR was run by TCRdb on the 5' RACE reads, yielding one entry per CDR3 protein. In the table there are about 590,000 distinct CDR3 sequences, approximately 30% of which are singletons. Sequences were obtained from blood. These TCRs come from a woman older than 75 in good health.

Concerning this clonotype itself: A much larger clone lies a single base off, so this may be a read error. This chain links TRBV6-2 or TRBV6-3 with TRBJ2-7; D is possibly TRBD1 (8 bases). Germline-derived CDR1 and CDR2 are MNHEY and SVGEGT. This CDR3 contains 14 residues. CDR3 bases: TGTGCCTGCAGTTCCGGACAGGGAGGGTACGAGCAGTACTTC. Amino acids: CACSSGQGGYEQYF.

This clonotype was observed at least ten times. V is TRBV5-1 and J is TRBJ2-3; D remains unclear. Trimming took off 4 bases at V and 5 bases at J, with 20 bases between the two ends. Germline CDR1 reads SGHRS; CDR2 reads YFSETQ. The CDR3 loop spans 16 amino acids. The CDR3: CASSLSPLQLGDTQYF. CDR3 in DNA: TGCGCCAGCAGCCTGAGCCCCCTGCAGCTTGGAGATACGCAGTATTTT.

The sample holds a few counts of this clonotype. This sequence joins TRBV6-1 and TRBJ2-7; TRBD2 matches at 11 bases. Germline loops: CDR1 MNHNS, CDR2 SASEGT. The V segment lost 3 bases and the J segment 7 bases; nucleotides outside the gene matches: 5. The CDR3 is 14 residues long. The CDR3 DNA follows: TGTGCCAGCAGTGATAGCGGGGGGGGCAATGAGCAGTACTTC. It specifies CASSDSGGGNEQYF.

The V gene is TRBV18, the J gene TRBJ2-5; 7 bases agree with TRBD1. CDR1 KGHSH and CDR2 LQKENI come from the germline V gene. The V and J ends lost 4 bases and 4 bases, in that order; junction bases with no gene match: 3. The CDR3 is 13 amino acids. The CDR3 DNA sequence: TGTGCCAGCTCACAACAGGGGAGAGAGACCCAGTACTTC. This codes for CASSQQGRETQYF. Using reference TRBV18 and TRBJ2-5 for the parts outside the CDR3, the full variable domain is NAGVMQNPRHLVRRRGQEARLRCSPMKGHSHVYWYRQLPEEGLKFMVYLQKENIIDESGMPKERFSAEFPKEGPSILRIQQVVRGDSAAYFCASSQQGRETQYFGPGTRLLVL.

V is TRBV9 and J is TRBJ2-7; D ambiguous. Per germline, CDR1 SGDLS and CDR2 YYNGEE. Trimming cost V 3 bases and J 0 bases, with 10 bases left between them. The CDR3 covers 14 residues. CDR3 sequence reads: CASSGTSSSYEQYF. For the CDR3, the DNA is TGTGCCAGCAGCGGTACCAGTAGCTCCTACGAGCAGTACTTC.

The chain has TRBV14 and TRBJ2-7, with D perhaps assigned TRBD1 or TRBD2 (7 bases each). Gene TRBJ2-5 matches the end of the DNA better, so the J call may be wrong. The CDR3 covers 16 residues. Germline V gene lookup returns CDR1 SGHDN and CDR2 FVKESK. The CDR3 spells CASSQEPTGRGETQYF. The CDR3 nucleotides read TGTGCCAGCAGCCAAGAGCCGACAGGGAGGGGCGAGACCCAGTACTTC.

As for this clonotype: A much more abundant neighbour one base away suggests this may be a read error. This chain connects TRBV29-1 to TRBJ1-1; 8 nucleotides line up with TRBD1. V trimming: 7 bases; J trimming: 4 bases; junction bases outside the gene matches: 5. CDR3 length equals 12 residues. Germline V gene sequence: CDR1 SQVTM, CDR2 ANQGSEA. CDR3 sequence (DNA): TGCAGCGGTGTTCAGGGGGCCACTGAAGCTTTCTTT. It specifies CSGVQGATEAFF.

The chain has TRBV28 and TRBJ2-3; D is ambiguous. This CDR3 has 12 residues. Germline V CDR1 and CDR2: MDHEN, SYDVKM. The V and J ends lost 6 bases and 6 bases respectively, with 10 bases between them. Written as DNA, the CDR3 is TGTGCCAGCAGGTCAGGTCCGGATACGCAGTATTTT. It translates to CASRSGPDTQYF.

On this clonotype itself: A much larger clone differs by one base, so this may be a read error. The rearrangement uses TRBV2 and TRBJ2-5; TRBD1 aligns across 7 bases. Germline V gene data show CDR1 as SNHLY and CDR2 as FYNNEI. CDR3 length: 12 amino acids. V lost 10 bases and J lost 4; bases outside the gene matches: 6. The CDR3 is CANKGQSETQYF. The CDR3 DNA is TGTGCCAACAAGGGACAGTCAGAGACCCAGTACTTC.

About this clonotype: Just one base apart from a much larger clone, this may be a read error. This chain connects TRBV7-9 to TRBJ2-5; tentatively, D is TRBD2 (5 bases). Germline V gene sequence: CDR1 SEHNR, CDR2 FQNEAQ (reference sequence). Trimming stripped 4 bases from V and 3 bases from J, with 12 bases between. This CDR3 has 14 amino acids. This CDR3 reads CASSCFGVEETQYF. CDR3 nucleotides: TGTGCCAGCAGCTGTTTCGGGGTGGAAGAGACCCAGTACTTC.

Ten or more counts support this clonotype. The chain carries TRBV4-1 and TRBJ2-5; D remains unclear. V dropped 0 bases and J dropped 6 bases, with 5 bases sitting between them. The CDR3 is 12 amino acids. Per germline, CDR1 MGHRA and CDR2 YSYEKL. For the CDR3, the DNA is TGCGCCAGCAGCCAAGACTCCCAGACCCAGTACTTC. It is translated as CASSQDSQTQYF.

V gene TRBV20-1 combines with J gene TRBJ2-5; D is unresolved. The CDR3 totals 14 residues. V lost 0 bases and J lost 5, with 13 bases in between. Per the germline V gene, CDR1 is DFQATT and CDR2 is SNEGSKA (reference sequence). The CDR3, as DNA: TGCAGTGCTAGAGATCTGAGACCCATTGAGACCCAGTACTTC. Translating it yields CSARDLRPIETQYF.